The 5 T cell receptor beta chains given below trace back to one sample, sequenced in a study of T cells in Graves' hyperthyroidism and ophthalmopathy. Amplification of TCR beta CDR3 regions was performed using RNA transcripts as template. During a first-round RT-PCR of the TCR CDR3, the HTBI primer set was used. A single record per CDR3 protein comes from TCRdb applying MiXCR to the multiplex PCR reads. The data contain under 300,000 distinct CDR3 sequences, just over 14% of them singletons. Sequenced material: blood. These receptors all come from a woman aged 40 to 50 with Graves' hyperthyroidism that later progressed to Graves' ophthalmopathy.

J is TRBJ2-5 and V is TRBV29-1, with TRBD2 identical over 8 bases. After removal of 6 bases from V and 4 bases from J, the junction contained 7 bases not matched to a gene. The V gene's germline CDR1 is SQVTM and CDR2 ANQGSEA. This CDR3 comprises 13 residues. CDR3 amino acids: CSVYTLAGETQYF. CDR3 nucleotide sequence: TGCAGCGTCTATACCCTAGCGGGAGAGACCCAGTACTTC.

This clonotype has a handful of counts. V is TRBV10-2 and J is TRBJ2-7, with 11 bases matching TRBD1. CDR1 is WSHSY, CDR2 SAAADI, per germline. V dropped 8 bases and J dropped 4; count of bases not matched to a gene: 4. This CDR3 region has 13 residues. The CDR3 protein is CASWTGGTYEQYF. The CDR3 bases are TGCGCCAGCTGGACAGGGGGCACTTACGAGCAGTACTTC.

The rearrangement links TRBV5-4 to TRBJ2-7; perhaps TRBD1 as D (6 bases). The V gene lost 0 bases and the J gene lost 3 bases, with 10 bases spanning the gap. Germline V gene data show CDR1 as SGHNT and CDR2 as YYREEE (reference sequence). This CDR3 has 14 amino acids. The CDR3 DNA is TGTGCCAGCAGCTTGGGGACAGCCTTCTACGAGCAGTACTTC. Translated, it gives CASSLGTAFYEQYF.

This clonotype appeared many times. In DNA form, the CDR3 reads TGTGCCAGCAGTCCTCACAGGGTCGGCGAGCAGTACTTC. It specifies CASSPHRVGEQYF. This rearrangement joins TRBV12-3 or TRBV12-4 to TRBJ2-7; D might be TRBD1 (6 bases). The CDR3 has 13 residues. Trimming stripped 5 bases from V and 6 bases from J, with 14 bases between.

There are a few counts of this clonotype. The chain employs TRBV7-2 and TRBJ2-1, with a possible D match to TRBD1 (6 bases). Germline-derived CDR1 and CDR2 are SGHTA and FQGNSA. This CDR3 is built from 15 residues. Trimming pared 2 bases from V and 6 bases from J, leaving 14 bases between. The CDR3 here is CASSLPTGISNEQFF. CDR3 nucleotide sequence: TGTGCCAGCAGCTTACCCACAGGGATAAGCAATGAGCAGTTCTTC.